The rows below give T cell receptor beta chains drawn from one sample of a study of blood T cell repertoires in COVID-19. Assay: immunoSEQ multiplex PCR; the TCRdb copy retains only in-frame clones and omits some. This table has over 150,000 clones, 70% to 90% appearing once. Input material: peripheral blood. The receptors derive from a man between 35 and 55 years old with acute or convalescent COVID-19. Both conserved end residues are part of each CDR3. Fields, in order: CDR3 length, J gene, V gene, CDR3 protein.

12 | TRBJ1-4 | TRBV5-4 | CASSTGQEPLFF
14 | TRBJ2-2 | TRBV10-3 | CAINGQAGTGELFF
17 | TRBJ2-1 | TRBV19 | CASSIVLAGGPYNEQFF
13 | TRBJ1-2 | TRBV7-2 | CASSLDRENGYTF
17 | TRBJ1-1 | TRBV4-1 | CASSLSPAGVMNTEAFF
14 | TRBJ2-3 | TRBV11-1 | CASRPRDRGDTQYF
19 | TRBJ1-1 | TRBV9 | CASSAEGSSRGKADTEAFF
16 | TRBJ2-4 | TRBV10-3 | CAISEGQVLAKNIQYF
12 | TRBJ2-5 | TRBV12-3/TRBV12-4 | CASSQGGETQYF
16 | TRBJ2-3 | TRBV4-2 | CASSQLAGGSTDTQYF
15 | TRBJ1-5 | TRBV5-8 | CASSRTEYSNQPQHF
14 | TRBJ1-5 | TRBV6-5 | CASRGQGGGQPQHF
15 | TRBJ1-2 | TRBV7-6 | CASSLFAGARLGYTF
17 | TRBJ2-3 | TRBV19 | CASQSSGGAYRTDTQYF
16 | TRBJ2-3 | TRBV19 | CASSIDFGGRTDTQYF
15 | TRBJ2-3 | TRBV4-3 | CASSSDRVGTDTQYF
13 | TRBJ1-2 | TRBV7-9 | CASSRTAEYGYTF
16 | TRBJ2-3 | TRBV30 | CAWSVGTGSGTDTQYF
19 | TRBJ2-3 | TRBV21-1 | CASSHPGNMRNYHTDTQYF
15 | TRBJ1-4 | TRBV6-1 | CASSEGPGTAEKLFF
16 | TRBJ1-2 | TRBV28 | CASSSPLTGGVYGYTF
18 | TRBJ2-2 | TRBV3-1/TRBV3-2 | CASSQSVAGGPNTGELFF
17 | TRBJ1-1 | TRBV9 | CASSVMGQGRWGTEAFF
16 | TRBJ1-1 | TRBV18 | CASSLPPQGAPAEAFF
13 | TRBJ1-2 | TRBV10-3 | CAIGTGVNYGYTF
15 | TRBJ2-1 | TRBV2 | CASRGLAGVYNEQFF
14 | TRBJ2-7 | TRBV6-5 | CASTRQGALYEQYF
18 | TRBJ1-1 | TRBV3-1/TRBV3-2 | CASSREWDREGLGTEAFF
15 | TRBJ1-1 | TRBV7-8 | CASSSLGPLNTEAFF
14 | TRBJ2-3 | TRBV5-4 | CASSLTSDGDTQYF
14 | TRBJ1-2 | TRBV6-1 | CASSEMQGADGYTF
17 | TRBJ2-1 | TRBV7-9 | CASSPRTGEKMGNEQFF
12 | TRBJ1-2 | TRBV4-2 | CASSRGDYGYTF
15 | TRBJ1-2 | TRBV27 | CASSLSGQPNYGYTF
14 | TRBJ1-4 | TRBV5-5 | CASSLVEVEEKLFF
14 | TRBJ1-6 | TRBV6-5 | CASSSGPYNSPLHF
13 | TRBJ2-1 | TRBV6-5 | CARSWGVYNEQFF
16 | TRBJ2-2 | TRBV5-6 | CASTLFGPGGTGELFF
14 | TRBJ1-5 | TRBV2 | CASSAGEGPQPQHF
12 | TRBJ1-1 | TRBV2 | CASMRSLTEAFF
16 | TRBJ1-4 | TRBV30 | CAWSVGGYATNEKLFF
12 | TRBJ1-5 | TRBV28 | CASSLVGAPPDF
15 | TRBJ1-5 | TRBV18 | CASSKGQGGNQPQHF
12 | TRBJ1-1 | TRBV2 | CASVYRGTEAFF
11 | TRBJ1-5 | TRBV27 | CASSTNQPQHF
12 | TRBJ1-2 | TRBV6-6 | CASGRENYGYTF
13 | TRBJ2-3 | TRBV5-4 | CASSSIHTDTQYF